The present T cell receptor (beta chain) was sequenced within a study of patients and donors after allogeneic stem cell transplantation (TCRdb year 2020). The receptor library was made with RT-PCR. The instrument given in TCRdb is NextSeq 550. TCRdb reworked the public reads: Q25 trimming with fastp, MiXCR clone assembly, productive beta chains retained. When rows share a CDR3 protein, they turn into one entry using the most common DNA and genes. A total of about 960,000 distinct CDR3 sequences appear in this sample, around 17% of them only once. The top ten hold around 5.5% of the sample. This clonotype turned up a few times. Its antigen is not yet known. No quality values exist for individual bases; no much larger clone is one base distant. Material: blood, either unsorted or a sorted T cell fraction (not recorded which). The receptor was derived from a human donor who was either an allogeneic HSCT recipient or a stem cell or donor lymphocyte infusion donor (not recorded which). It is not recorded whose cells these are; they may come from a transplant donor.

DNA sequence: TGTGCCAGCAGTGACGGAGGAGGTCGTAATGAAAAACTGTTTTTT. It encodes CASSDGGGRNEKLFF. The chain uses TRBV6-4 and TRBJ1-4; the D gene is not confidently resolved. Between the V and J ends, shortened by 2 bases and 4 bases respectively, the junction contains 11 bases. The CDR3 runs 15 residues from the cysteine to the phenylalanine. Only the CDR3 DNA stays, 45 bases, in frame from base 1. Based on the germline V gene, the CDR1 and CDR2 sequences are MRHNA and SNTAGT.